The present T cell receptor beta chain was sequenced within a study of shared clonotypes between healthy human individuals (dated by TCRdb to 2018 to 2021). Some background on the complete study: The cohort included three men and a couple of women between 18 and 49 years of age. Between about 0.94 and 8.9 billion PBMCs per donor were obtained by leukapheresis. For each donor, three plates each were used for CD4 naive and CD4 memory, two plates were used for CD8 naive, and one plate was used for CD8 memory. To estimate repertoire size and how much clonotype sharing occurs between individuals, the study deeply sequenced the blood TCR repertoires of about five healthy adults. Different laboratories and diverse techniques were used to prepare libraries and sequence TCR repertoires, to increase sequencing depth and limit assay-specific biases. General conclusions and limits of the study: Compared with non-shared clonotypes, clonotypes shared by all four sorted-subset donors had higher generation probabilities. Only blood was sampled, and tissue TCR repertoires likely differ from those in blood. Even with the large sequencing depth, rarefaction of the sorted-subset datasets indicated that sequencing was incomplete. Sharing across a few donors was observed for about 5% of naive CD4, over 3% of naive CD8, 2.3% of memory CD4, and around 0.44% of memory CD8 clonotypes. Pairwise subsampling indicated that sequencing depth was expected to affect the degree of clonotype sharing among donors. Larger estimated clonotype richness was generally found for naive subsets than for memory subsets. The small number of donors limited the genetic and exposure-history diversity represented.

Donors were healthy HIV-negative adults with no recently reported acute infections or vaccinations. Every donor was a Caucasian adult living in Nashville, Tennessee, USA. Magnetic negative selection was used to enrich CD4+ T cells, after which naive cells were positively selected on CD45RA and the negative fraction became the memory subset. Blood was obtained by leukapheresis, after which PBMCs were separated by Ficoll-Histopaque density gradient centrifugation and cryopreserved in liquid nitrogen vapor phase. Analytical flow cytometry was used to check the purity and quantity of each magnetically sorted T cell population. Genomic DNA was isolated from every sorted fraction and measured by UV absorbance on a Nanodrop 2000c. A word on this clone: The clone's antigen remains unknown. Per-base qualities were not stored, and no clone one base away is much larger.

Between the V and J ends, shortened by 4 bases and 6 bases respectively, the junction contains 9 bases. The CDR3 holds 13 amino acids from the cysteine to the phenylalanine. The read is trimmed to its CDR3 DNA, 39 bases read in frame from base 1. CDR1 and CDR2 were assigned from the germline V gene as KGHSY and FQNENV. TCR CDR3 regions were amplified from genomic DNA by multiplex PCR using the deep immunoSEQ assay. Genomic DNA extracted from each cell subset was distributed evenly over all wells of several immunoSEQ 96-well plates, and each plate served as one replicate. For sorted subsets, each replicate PCR was loaded with around 200 ng genomic DNA, equivalent to 30,000 or so T cell genomes. Purified libraries were measured with a Qubit 3.0 fluorometer, size-checked on a Bioanalyzer 2100, and measured again with the KAPA Library Quantification kit. A separate single-read 150-cycle Illumina NextSeq 550 flow cell was used to sequence each immunoSEQ 96-well plate. Per the original workflow: Because only junctional sequences without quality scores were contained in the immunoSEQ output, filtering matching that applied to full-length reads could not be performed. To assign V/J genes and CDR3, sequences were annotated against IMGT germline references using PyIR, a Python wrapper for IgBLAST v1.9. Reads with weak V/J assignments (E-value above 1e-6), missing CDR3, stop codons, out-of-frame junctions, or ambiguous translated residues were removed. V3J clonotypes were defined by identical inferred V gene, J gene, and CDR3 amino acid sequence. The percentage overlap between two repertoires was calculated by dividing the number of shared unique clonotypes by the size of the smaller repertoire. Three approaches were used to assess repertoire richness: RTK rarefaction, the Chao1 estimator, and Recon v2.1 estimates of unobserved clonotypes. Generation probabilities were computed with OLGA for all TCRbeta clonotypes obtained by the gDNA method from a handful of donors. TCRdb re-hosts the immuneACCESS table, in-frame sequences only. Its copies lack some clones; in the studies checked, an unresolved V gene accounts for under half of them, and the cause for the rest is not known. For V, J and clone size, that table is used; D and trimming come from the DNA. For this sample the table gives about 1 million clones, of which about 75% were detected only once. About 1.5% of the sample is in the top ten clones.

This clonotype originated in a man between 18 and 35 years old in good health. Sequencing was done on a sample of memory CD4+ T cells sorted from blood. The intended sense of this specimen's cell subset or site label: CD45RA-negative fraction. Rearrangement joined TRBV16 to TRBJ2-2; TRBD1 is possibly the D segment (5 matching bases). The CDR3 amino acid sequence is: CASSPQGSGELFF. The DNA reads as follows: TGTGCCAGCAGCCCCCAGGGCTCCGGGGAGCTGTTTTTT.